This TCR beta chain was obtained from a study of blood T cell repertoires in COVID-19. For the study at large: T cells, B-cell-depleted T cells, or PBMCs supplied cDNA or gDNA.

In the study's own analysis: The assay estimated nucleated cells by amplifying reference gene primers. The protocol was immunoSEQ multiplex PCR, while the TCRdb copy is restricted to in-frame clones and leaves out a portion. The DNA was the basis for D and trimming; V, J and clone size are from that table. The table lists some 100,000 clones, 65% to 90% of them singletons. V dropped 4 bases and J dropped 3 bases, with 6 bases sitting between them. From germline, CDR1 is SNHLY and CDR2 FYNNEI. CDR3 size: 12 residues. The chain recombines TRBV2 with TRBJ2-5; D ambiguous. Sequences were obtained from PBMCs or T cells enriched from blood (not recorded which). This clonotype was obtained from a woman aged 45-60 years who had recovered from COVID-19. This CDR3 reads CASSAQKETQYF. CDR3 in DNA: TGTGCCAGCAGTGCGCAGAAAGAGACCCAGTACTTC.